The entry that follows covers one TCR beta chain sequence. Its antigen is still unknown. At one of its ends the junction is not consistent with the germline gene, which may arise from a read error. In terms of origin and age, donors were healthy Caucasian individuals from Russia aged about 6 to 90. Whenever a sample was processed, at least 6.5 million PBMCs were isolated. This CDR3 spans 15 amino acids. CDR1 and CDR2 (germline): MNHNS, SASEGT. For the second PCR, which ran for roughly 6 to 12 cycles, a sample-barcoded 5' primer and a J-beta primer mix were used. TCRdb re-called the 5' RACE reads with MiXCR, one entry per CDR3 protein. The sample includes about 720,000 distinct CDR3 sequences, just under 25% of them seen just once. This specimen belongs to a study of blood T cells in healthy people across ages. Findings of the study overall: Unsorted PBMC input precluded a conclusive naive versus antigen-experienced comparison.

These sequences were also reported in another study, on T cells of mothers and their children. As that report states: Relative to unrelated pairs, biologically related mother-child dyads exhibited marginally greater, non-significant overlap.

Sequences were obtained from blood. This chain links TRBV6-1 with TRBJ2-7; 13 nucleotides align to TRBD2. The TCR sequence derives from a boy under 18 in good health. CDR3 region: CASNPGTSGIYEQYF. CDR3 coding DNA: TGTGCCAGCAATCCCGGGACTAGCGGGATCTACGAACAGTACTTC.